What follows describes a single T cell receptor beta chain. The antigen is undetermined. Profiled with immunoSEQ multiplex PCR; TCRdb holds only in-frame clones, not every one. The sample includes about 34,000 clones, roughly 89% seen only once; the top ten take 12%. This sample was taken from a study of a mutant IDH1 vaccine in newly diagnosed glioma. As for the study in general: The sex distribution of treated patients was 62.5% male and about 38% female, with a mean age of roughly 40 years. Overall study findings and caveats: Evidence of vaccine-induced immune responses was documented in nearly 95% of patients.

The CDR3 loop spans 14 amino acids. Germline trimming cut 4 bases from V and 5 bases from J; bases unmatched to any gene: 7. Germline V gives CDR1 LNHDA, CDR2 SQIVND (reference sequence). Time point defined: week 47, end of study. Vaccine doses each comprised 300 ug of mutant IDH1 20-mer peptide, with topical imiquimod. At weeks 1, 3, 5, 7, 11, 15, 19 and 23, patients received a vaccination, eight in all. The donor cohort comprised cases of new WHO grade 3 or 4 IDH1-mutant, ATRX-lost astrocytoma. The receptor was isolated from a woman younger than 45 with glioma. The sequences come from PBMCs, collected from a glioma patient whose treatment included an IDH1 peptide vaccine. This chain connects TRBV19 to TRBJ2-7, with 8 bases lining up with TRBD1. CDR3 bases: TGTGCCAGTAGTAAAAACAGGGGGGCCAACGAGCAGTACTTC. This encodes CASSKNRGANEQYF.